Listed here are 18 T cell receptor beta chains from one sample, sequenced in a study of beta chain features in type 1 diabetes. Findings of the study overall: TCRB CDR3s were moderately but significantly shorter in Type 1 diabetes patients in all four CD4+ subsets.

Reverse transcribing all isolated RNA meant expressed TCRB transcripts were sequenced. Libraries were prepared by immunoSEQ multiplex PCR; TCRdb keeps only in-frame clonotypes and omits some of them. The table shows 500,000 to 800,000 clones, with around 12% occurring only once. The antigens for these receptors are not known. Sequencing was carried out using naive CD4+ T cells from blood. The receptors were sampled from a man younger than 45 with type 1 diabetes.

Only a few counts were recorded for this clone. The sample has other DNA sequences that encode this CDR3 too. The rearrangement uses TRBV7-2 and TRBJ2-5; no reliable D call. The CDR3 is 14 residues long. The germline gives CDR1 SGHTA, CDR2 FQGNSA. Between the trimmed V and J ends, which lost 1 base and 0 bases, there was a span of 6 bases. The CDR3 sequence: CASSLGTYQETQYF. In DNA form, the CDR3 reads TGTGCCAGCAGCTTAGGGACCTACCAAGAGACCCAGTACTTC.

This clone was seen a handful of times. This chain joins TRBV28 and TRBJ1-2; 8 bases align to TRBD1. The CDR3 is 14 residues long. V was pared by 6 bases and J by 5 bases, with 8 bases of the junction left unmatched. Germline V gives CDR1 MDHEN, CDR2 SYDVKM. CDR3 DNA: TGTGCCAGCAGGGCAAGGGGACAGGATTATGGCTACACCTTC. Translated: CASRARGQDYGYTF.

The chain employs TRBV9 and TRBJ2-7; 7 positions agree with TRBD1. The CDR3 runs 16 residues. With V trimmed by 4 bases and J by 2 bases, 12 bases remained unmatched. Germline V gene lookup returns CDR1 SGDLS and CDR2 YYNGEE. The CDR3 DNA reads TGTGCCAGCAGCTCAGGGGGTAATATTGGCCCCTACGAGCAGTACTTC. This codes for CASSSGGNIGPYEQYF.

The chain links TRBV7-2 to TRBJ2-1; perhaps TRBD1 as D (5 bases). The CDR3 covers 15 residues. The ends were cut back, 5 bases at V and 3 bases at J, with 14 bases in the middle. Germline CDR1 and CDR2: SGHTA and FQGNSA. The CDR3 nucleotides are TGTGCCAGCAGCCTAGAGGCAGGGATCTACAATGAGCAGTTCTTC. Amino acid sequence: CASSLEAGIYNEQFF.

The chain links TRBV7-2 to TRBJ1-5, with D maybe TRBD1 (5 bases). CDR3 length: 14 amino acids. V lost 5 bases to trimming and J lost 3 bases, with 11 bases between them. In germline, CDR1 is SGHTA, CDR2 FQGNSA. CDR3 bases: TGTGCCAGCAGCGGTGACAGATTCAATCAGCCCCAGCATTTT. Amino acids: CASSGDRFNQPQHF.

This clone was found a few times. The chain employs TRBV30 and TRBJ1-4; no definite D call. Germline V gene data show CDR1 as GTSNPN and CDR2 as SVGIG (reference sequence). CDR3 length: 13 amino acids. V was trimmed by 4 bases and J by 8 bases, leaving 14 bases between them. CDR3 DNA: TGTGCCTGGACACCCCAGAGGACGGAAAAACTGTTTTTT. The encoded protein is CAWTPQRTEKLFF.

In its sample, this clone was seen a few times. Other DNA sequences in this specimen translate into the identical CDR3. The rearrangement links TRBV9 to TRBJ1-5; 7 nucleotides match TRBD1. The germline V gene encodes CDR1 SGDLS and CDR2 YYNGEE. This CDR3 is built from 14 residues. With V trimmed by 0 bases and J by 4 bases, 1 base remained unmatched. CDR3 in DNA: TGTGCCAGCAGCGTAGGACAGGGTAATCAGCCCCAGCATTTT. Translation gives CASSVGQGNQPQHF.

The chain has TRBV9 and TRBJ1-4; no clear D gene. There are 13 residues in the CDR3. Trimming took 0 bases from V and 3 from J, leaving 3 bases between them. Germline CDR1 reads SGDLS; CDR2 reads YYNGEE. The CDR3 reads CASSVDPNEKLFF. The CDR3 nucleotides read TGTGCCAGCAGCGTAGATCCTAATGAAAAACTGTTTTTT.

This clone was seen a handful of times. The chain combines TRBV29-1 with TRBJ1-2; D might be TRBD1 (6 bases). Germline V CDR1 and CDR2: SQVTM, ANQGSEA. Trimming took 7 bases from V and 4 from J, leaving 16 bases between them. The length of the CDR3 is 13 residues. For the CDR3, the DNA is TGCAGCGCCGGGACGGGGGCTAGCTATGGCTACACCTTC. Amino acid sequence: CSAGTGASYGYTF.

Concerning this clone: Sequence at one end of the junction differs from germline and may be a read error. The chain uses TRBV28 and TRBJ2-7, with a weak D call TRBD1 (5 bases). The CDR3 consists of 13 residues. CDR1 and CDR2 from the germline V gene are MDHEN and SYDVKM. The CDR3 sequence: CASSLIGAGSFSF. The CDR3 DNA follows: TGTGCCAGCAGCCTAATAGGGGCAGGCAGTTTCTCGTTC.

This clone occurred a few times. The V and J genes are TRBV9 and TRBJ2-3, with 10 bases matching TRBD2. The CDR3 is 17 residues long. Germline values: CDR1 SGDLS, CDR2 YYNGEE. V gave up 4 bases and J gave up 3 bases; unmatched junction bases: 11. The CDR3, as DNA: TGTGCCAGCAGCTTAGACATAGCGGGGGGACTAACAGATACGCAGTATTTT. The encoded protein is CASSLDIAGGLTDTQYF.

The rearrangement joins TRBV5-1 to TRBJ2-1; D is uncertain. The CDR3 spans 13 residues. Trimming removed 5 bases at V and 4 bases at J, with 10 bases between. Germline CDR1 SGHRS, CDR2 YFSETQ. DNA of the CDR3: TGCGCCAGCAGGATGGTGGAATACAATGAGCAGTTCTTC. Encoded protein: CASRMVEYNEQFF.

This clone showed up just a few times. DNA for the CDR3: TGTGCCAGCAAAGTGAGGGCCGGGGGGCAGGGCCGTCAGCCCCAGCATTTT. The encoded protein is CASKVRAGGQGRQPQHF. The rearrangement joins TRBV6-4 to TRBJ1-5, with a weak D call TRBD1 (6 bases). Trimming took off 7 bases at V and 6 bases at J, with 25 bases between the two ends. Germline CDR1 and CDR2: MRHNA and SNTAGT. CDR3 length: 17 amino acids.

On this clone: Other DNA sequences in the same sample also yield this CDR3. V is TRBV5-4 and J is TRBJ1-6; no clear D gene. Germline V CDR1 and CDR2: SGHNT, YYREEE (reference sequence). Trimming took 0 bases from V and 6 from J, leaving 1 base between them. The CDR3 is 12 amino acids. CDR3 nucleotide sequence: TGTGCCAGCAGCTTGGGTAATTCACCCCTCCACTTT. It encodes CASSLGNSPLHF.

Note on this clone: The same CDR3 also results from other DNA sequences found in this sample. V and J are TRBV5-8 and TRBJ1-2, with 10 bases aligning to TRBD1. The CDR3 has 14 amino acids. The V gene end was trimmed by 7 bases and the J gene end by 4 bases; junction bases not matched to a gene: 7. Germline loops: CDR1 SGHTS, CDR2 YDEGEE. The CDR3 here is CASSPGQGFYGYTF. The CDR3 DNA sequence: TGTGCCAGCTCCCCGGGACAGGGGTTCTATGGCTACACCTTC.

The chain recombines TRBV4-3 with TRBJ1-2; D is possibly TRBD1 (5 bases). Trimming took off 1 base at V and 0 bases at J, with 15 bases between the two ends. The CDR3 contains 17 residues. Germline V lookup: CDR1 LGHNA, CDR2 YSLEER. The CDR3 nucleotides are TGCGCCAGCAGCCAAGGGGGCCCGGGAAACCCTAACTATGGCTACACCTTC. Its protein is CASSQGGPGNPNYGYTF.

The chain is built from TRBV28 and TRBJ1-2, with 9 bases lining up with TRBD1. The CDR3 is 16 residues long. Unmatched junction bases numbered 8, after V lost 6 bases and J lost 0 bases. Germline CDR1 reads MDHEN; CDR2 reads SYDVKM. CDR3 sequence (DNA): TGTGCCAGCAGCGGGGCTGACAGGGGGTCTAACTATGGCTACACCTTC. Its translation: CASSGADRGSNYGYTF.

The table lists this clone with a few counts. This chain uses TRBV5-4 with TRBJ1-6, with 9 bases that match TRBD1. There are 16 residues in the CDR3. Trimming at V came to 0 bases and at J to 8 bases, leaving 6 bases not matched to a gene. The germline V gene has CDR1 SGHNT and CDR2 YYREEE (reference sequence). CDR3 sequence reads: CASSLVAGQGDSPLHF. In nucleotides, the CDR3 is TGTGCCAGCAGCTTGGTGGCGGGACAGGGCGATTCACCCCTCCACTTT.